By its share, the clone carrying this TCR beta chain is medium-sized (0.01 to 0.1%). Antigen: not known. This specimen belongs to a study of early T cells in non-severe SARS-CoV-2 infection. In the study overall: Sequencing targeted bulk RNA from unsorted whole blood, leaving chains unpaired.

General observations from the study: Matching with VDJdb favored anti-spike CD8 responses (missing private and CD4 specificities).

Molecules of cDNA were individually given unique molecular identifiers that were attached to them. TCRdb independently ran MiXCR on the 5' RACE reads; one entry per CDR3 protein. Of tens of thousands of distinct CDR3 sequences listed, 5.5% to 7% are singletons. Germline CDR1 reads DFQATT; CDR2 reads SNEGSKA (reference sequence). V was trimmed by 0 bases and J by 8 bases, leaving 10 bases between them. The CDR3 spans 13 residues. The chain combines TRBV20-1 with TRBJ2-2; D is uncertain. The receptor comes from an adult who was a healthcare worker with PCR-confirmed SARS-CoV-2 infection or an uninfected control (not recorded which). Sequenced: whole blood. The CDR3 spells CSAREGLGGELFF. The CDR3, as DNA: TGCAGTGCTAGAGAAGGGCTAGGAGGGGAGCTGTTTTTT.